Presented here are 8 T cell receptor beta chains from one specimen sequenced in a study of long-term antiretroviral therapy in people with HIV. The libraries were made with immunoSEQ v3.0 at survey level. Using immunoSEQ multiplex PCR, the repertoire was profiled, and TCRdb retains in-frame clones only, with some absent. The table lists 20,000 to 30,000 clones, 75% to 90% of them singletons. Sequencing was performed on unsorted PBMCs, taken 2.3 years after starting antiretroviral therapy. The source is a man aged 40-49 years with HIV.

The rearrangement uses TRBV5-1 and TRBJ2-7; D is possibly TRBD2 (6 bases). The CDR3 runs 14 residues. In germline, CDR1 is SGHRS, CDR2 YFSETQ. V gave up 5 bases and J gave up 2 bases, with 14 bases separating them. The CDR3 sequence is CASREGPSPYEQYF. The CDR3 DNA reads TGCGCCAGCAGGGAGGGGCCGTCCCCCTACGAGCAGTACTTC.

This clone was observed a single time. The chain has TRBV9 and TRBJ2-1; 7 positions match TRBD2. V dropped 4 bases and J dropped 7; count of bases not matched to a gene: 5. The germline gives CDR1 SGDLS, CDR2 YYNGEE. The CDR3 length is 13 residues. The DNA for the CDR3 is TGTGCCAGCAGCACCTGGCGGGAGAATGAGCAGTTCTTC. It is translated as CASSTWRENEQFF.

This chain uses TRBV11-3 with TRBJ1-3; unclear D gene. V lost 5 bases, J lost 5 bases, and 19 bases lay in between. The CDR3 length is 16 residues. Germline V gives CDR1 SGHNT, CDR2 YENEEA. The CDR3: CASSRGSGNQRNTIYF. CDR3 in DNA: TGTGCCAGCAGCCGCGGTTCGGGGAATCAGAGAAACACCATATATTTT.

The V call is TRBV5-5, the J call TRBJ2-7; D assignment may be TRBD1 or TRBD2 (5 bases each). CDR1 and CDR2 from the germline V gene are SGHKS and YYEKEE (reference sequence). V was shortened by 0 bases and J by 3 bases, with 13 bases between the two germline ends. The CDR3 sequence is 15 residues long. The CDR3 protein is CASSLDARDLYEQYF. The CDR3 DNA reads TGTGCCAGCAGCTTGGATGCGAGGGACCTCTACGAGCAGTACTTC.

This chain joins TRBV29-1 and TRBJ2-7, with no clear D. The germline V gene has CDR1 SQVTM and CDR2 ANQGSEA. The V gene lost 4 bases and the J gene lost 2 bases, with 6 bases spanning the gap. This CDR3 has 11 amino acids. The CDR3 reads CSVAQTYEQYF. In DNA, the CDR3 is TGCAGCGTTGCACAGACCTACGAGCAGTACTTC.

This clone was seen only once. The J gene is TRBJ1-1, the V gene TRBV30; no reliable D call. Trimming shortened V by 4 bases and J by 3 bases, and 12 bases separated the two germline ends. CDR1 and CDR2 (germline): GTSNPN, SVGIG (reference sequence). This CDR3 spans 13 amino acids. CDR3 loop: CAWNTYDHTEAFF. In nucleotides, the CDR3 is TGTGCCTGGAACACGTATGATCACACTGAAGCTTTCTTT.

This clone was picked up a small number of times. J is TRBJ1-5 and V is TRBV23-1, with a possible D match to TRBD1 (5 bases). TRBV23-1 is sorted into the ORF group, with uncertain function. The CDR3 has 14 amino acids. V lost 7 bases, J lost 0 bases, and 10 bases lay in between. DNA of the CDR3: TGCGCCAGCATCAAGGGGAATAGCAATCAGCCCCAGCATTTT. Its protein is CASIKGNSNQPQHF.

This rearrangement joins TRBV5-1 to TRBJ2-7, with 11 bases fitting TRBD2. Trimming at V came to 4 bases and at J to 2 bases, leaving 5 bases not matched to a gene. CDR1 and CDR2 from the germline V gene are SGHRS and YFSETQ. The CDR3 runs 15 residues. The chain's CDR3 is CASSPSSGGTYEQYF. The CDR3 region has the DNA TGCGCCAGCAGCCCTTCTAGCGGGGGGACCTACGAGCAGTACTTC. The full variable domain, its missing parts supplied by reference TRBV5-1 and TRBJ2-7, is KAGVTQTPRYLIKTRGQQVTLSCSPISGHRSVSWYQQTPGQGLQFLFEYFSETQRNKGNFPGRFSGRQFSNSRSEMNVSTLELGDSALYLCASSPSSGGTYEQYFGPGTRLTVT.